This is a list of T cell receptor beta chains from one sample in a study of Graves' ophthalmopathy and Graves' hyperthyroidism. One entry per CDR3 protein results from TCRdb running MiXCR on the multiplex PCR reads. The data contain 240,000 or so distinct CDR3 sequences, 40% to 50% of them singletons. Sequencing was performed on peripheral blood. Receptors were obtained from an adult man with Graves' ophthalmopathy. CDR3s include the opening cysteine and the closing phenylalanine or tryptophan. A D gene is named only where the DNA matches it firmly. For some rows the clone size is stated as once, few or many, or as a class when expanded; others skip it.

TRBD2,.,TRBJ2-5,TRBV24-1,CATSDWTSGGQTQYF,TGTGCCACCAGTGATTGGACTAGCGGGGGCCAGACCCAGTACTTC
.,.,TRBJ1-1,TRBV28,CASSRRSEAFF,TGTGCCAGCAGTCGGAGGTCTGAAGCTTTCTTT
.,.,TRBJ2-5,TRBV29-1,CSVERTDQETQYF,TGCAGCGTTGAACGGACGGACCAAGAGACCCAGTACTTC
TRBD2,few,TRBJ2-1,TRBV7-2,CASSLQSGGPPNEQFF,TGTGCCAGCAGCTTACAGAGCGGGGGGCCACCGAATGAGCAGTTCTTC
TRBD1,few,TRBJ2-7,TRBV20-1,CSASRGVSGGASYEQYF,TGCAGTGCTTCTCGAGGAGTGTCAGGGGGCGCCTCCTACGAGCAGTACTTC
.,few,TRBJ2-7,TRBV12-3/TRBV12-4,CASSLTRAGEQYF,TGTGCCAGCAGTTTAACACGGGCGGGCGAGCAGTACTTC
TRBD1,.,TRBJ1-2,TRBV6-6,CASSQQGNHYGYTF,TGTGCCAGCAGTCAACAGGGGAACCACTATGGCTACACCTTC
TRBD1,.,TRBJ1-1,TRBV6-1,CASSEGQGRTEAFF,TGTGCCAGCAGTGAAGGACAGGGAAGGACTGAAGCTTTCTTT
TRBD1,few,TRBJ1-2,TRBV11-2,CASSLGGTGANYGYTF,TGCGCCAGCAGCTTGGGCGGGACAGGGGCGAACTATGGCTACACCTTC
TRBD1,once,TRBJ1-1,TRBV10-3,CAISPGQGNTEAFF,TGTGCCATCAGTCCGGGACAGGGCAACACTGAAGCTTTCTTT
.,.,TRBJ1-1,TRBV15,CATSRDPLRRGAFF,TGTGCCACCAGCAGAGATCCCCTGAGGAGGGGGGCTTTCTTT
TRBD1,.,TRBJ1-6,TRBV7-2,CASTRQGDLALHF,TGTGCCAGCACACGACAGGGCGATTTGGCCCTCCACTTT
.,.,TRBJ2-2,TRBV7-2,CASSSQGGELFF,TGTGCCAGCAGTTCCCAGGGGGGGGAGCTGTTTTTT
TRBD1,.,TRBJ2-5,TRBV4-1,CASSLGRTGGEYF,TGTGCCAGCAGCTTAGGCCGGACAGGGGGCGAATACTTC
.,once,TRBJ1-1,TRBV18,CASSPLQGGTEAFF,TGTGCCAGCTCACCACTTCAGGGTGGAACTGAAGCTTTCTTT
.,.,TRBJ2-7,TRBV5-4,CASSLVGGGEQYF,TGTGCCAGCAGCTTGGTAGGAGGAGGCGAGCAGTACTTC
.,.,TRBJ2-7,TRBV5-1,CASTRGQGSYEQYF,TGCGCCAGCACCCGGGGGCAGGGGTCCTACGAGCAGTACTTC
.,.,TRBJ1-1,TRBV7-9,CASRVAGPEAFF,TGTGCCAGCAGGGTGGCAGGGCCTGAAGCTTTCTTT
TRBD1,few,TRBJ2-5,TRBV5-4,CASSSGQGDKETQYF,TGTGCCAGCAGCTCGGGACAGGGAGATAAAGAGACCCAGTACTTC
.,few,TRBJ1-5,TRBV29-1,CSVVGGSGQPQHF,TGCAGCGTTGTTGGGGGGTCGGGTCAGCCCCAGCATTTT
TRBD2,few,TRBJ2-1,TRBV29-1,CSVEEGGLAGRGQFF,TGCAGCGTTGAAGAGGGGGGACTAGCGGGGCGGGGGCAGTTCTTC
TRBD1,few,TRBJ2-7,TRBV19,CASSSGTARYEQYF,TGTGCCAGTTCCTCCGGGACAGCTCGTTACGAGCAGTACTTC
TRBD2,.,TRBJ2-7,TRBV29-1,CSASGTSGYEQYF,TGCAGCGCCAGTGGGACTAGTGGTTACGAGCAGTACTTC
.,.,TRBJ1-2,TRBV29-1,CSVEDGNIDNYGYTF,TGCAGCGTTGAAGATGGGAACATAGACAACTATGGCTACACCTTC
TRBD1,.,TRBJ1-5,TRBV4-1,CASSQGTIGTAIWSNQPQHF,TGCGCCAGCAGCCAAGGAACGATAGGGACAGCCATATGGAGCAATCAGCCCCAGCATTTT
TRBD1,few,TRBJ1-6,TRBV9,CASSLRTGGNSPLHF,TGTGCCAGCAGCCTCCGGACAGGAGGGAATTCACCCCTCCACTTT
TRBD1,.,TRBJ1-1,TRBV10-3,CASRQDRGGTEAFF,TGTGCCAGCAGACAAGACAGGGGAGGCACTGAAGCTTTCTTT
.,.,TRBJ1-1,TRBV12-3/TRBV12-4,CASSDNTGRAEAFF,TGTGCCAGCAGCGACAATACAGGGAGAGCTGAAGCTTTCTTT
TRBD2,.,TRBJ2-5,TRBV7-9,CASSLEFVLAGGPKTRYF,TGTGCCAGCAGCTTAGAGTTTGTGCTAGCGGGAGGGCCAAAGACCCGGTACTTC
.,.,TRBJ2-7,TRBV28,CASTSKREFSYEQYF,TGTGCCAGCACTTCGAAACGGGAGTTCTCCTACGAGCAGTACTTC
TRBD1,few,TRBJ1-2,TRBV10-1,CASSELGQAVPQRVSYTF,TGCGCCAGCAGTGAGCTGGGACAGGCAGTCCCACAACGTGTAAGCTACACCTTC
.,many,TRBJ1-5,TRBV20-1,CSASWSREGQPQHF,TGCAGTGCTAGTTGGTCCAGGGAGGGTCAGCCCCAGCATTTT
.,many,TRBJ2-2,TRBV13,CASSLGTNTGELFF,TGTGCCAGCAGCTTAGGGACGAACACCGGGGAGCTGTTTTTT
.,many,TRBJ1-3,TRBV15,CATSRDRYAGNTIYF,TGTGCCACCAGCAGGGACCGATACGCTGGAAACACCATATATTTT
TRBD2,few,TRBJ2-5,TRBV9,CASSQGASGQAQYF,TGTGCCAGCAGCCAAGGGGCTAGCGGACAAGCCCAGTACTTC
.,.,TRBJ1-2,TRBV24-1,CATGSGLGYTF,TGTGCCACCGGGTCCGGGCTCGGCTACACCTTC
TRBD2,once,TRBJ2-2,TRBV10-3,CAVSEPAGGPRNPTGELFF,TGTGCCGTCAGTGAGCCAGCGGGAGGGCCGAGGAACCCGACCGGGGAGCTGTTTTTT
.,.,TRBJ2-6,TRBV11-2,CASSANVLTF,TGTGCCAGCAGCGCCAACGTCCTGACTTTC
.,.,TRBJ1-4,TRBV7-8,CASSLVLSGVEEKLFF,TGTGCCAGCAGCTTAGTTCTTAGCGGGGTAGAAGAAAAACTGTTTTTT
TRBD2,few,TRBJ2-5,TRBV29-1,CSVDTLAVQETQYF,TGCAGCGTCGACACACTAGCGGTCCAAGAGACCCAGTACTTC
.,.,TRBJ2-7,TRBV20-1,CSAVPGTTYEQYF,TGCAGTGCTGTCCCAGGGACAACCTACGAGCAGTACTTC
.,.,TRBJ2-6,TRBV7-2,CASVRGRGTGANVLTF,TGTGCCAGCGTTCGGGGTCGGGGTACTGGGGCCAACGTCCTGACTTTC
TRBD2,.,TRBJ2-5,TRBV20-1,CSSVTSGGLETQYF,TGCAGCAGTGTGACTAGCGGGGGGCTGGAGACCCAGTACTTC
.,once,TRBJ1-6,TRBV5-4,CASSFQSGDNSPLHF,TGTGCCAGCAGCTTCCAGAGCGGGGATAATTCACCCCTCCACTTT
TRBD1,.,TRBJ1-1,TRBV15,CASSPTGDFSEAFF,TGTGCCAGCAGTCCGACAGGGGATTTTTCTGAAGCTTTCTTT
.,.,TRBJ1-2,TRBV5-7,CASNNMVNYGYTF,TGTGCCAGCAACAATATGGTTAACTATGGCTACACCTTC
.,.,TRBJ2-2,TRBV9,CASSGKGVRELFF,TGTGCCAGCAGCGGAAAAGGGGTTAGGGAGCTGTTTTTT
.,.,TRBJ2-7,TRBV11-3,CASSLDPLGGLYEQYF,TGTGCCAGCAGCTTAGATCCCTTGGGGGGACTCTACGAGCAGTACTTC
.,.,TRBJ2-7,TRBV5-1,CASSLRLQVGLYEQYF,TGTGCCAGCAGCCTCAGACTACAGGTGGGACTTTACGAGCAGTACTTC
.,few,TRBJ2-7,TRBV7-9,CASSDDRRQYF,TGTGCCAGCAGCGACGACAGGAGGCAGTACTTC